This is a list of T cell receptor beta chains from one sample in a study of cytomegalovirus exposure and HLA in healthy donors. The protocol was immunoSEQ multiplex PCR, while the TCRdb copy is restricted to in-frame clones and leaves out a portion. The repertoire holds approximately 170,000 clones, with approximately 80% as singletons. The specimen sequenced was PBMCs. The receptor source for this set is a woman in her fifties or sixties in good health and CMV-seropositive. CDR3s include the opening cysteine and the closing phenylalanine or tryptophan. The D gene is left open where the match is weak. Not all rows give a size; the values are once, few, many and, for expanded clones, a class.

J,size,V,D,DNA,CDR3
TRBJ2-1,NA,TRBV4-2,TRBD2,TGTGCCAGCAGCCAAGAAGGGGATAATAGCCGAGCCGGGAGGAATGAGCAGTTCTTC,CASSQEGDNSRAGRNEQFF
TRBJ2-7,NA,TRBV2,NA,TGTGCCATCCGACTCCTCTCATCGACCTACGAGCAGTACTTC,CAIRLLSSTYEQYF
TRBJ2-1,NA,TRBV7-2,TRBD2,TGTGCCAGCAGCTTATCGACTAGCGGAGCTTACAATGAGCAGTTCTTC,CASSLSTSGAYNEQFF
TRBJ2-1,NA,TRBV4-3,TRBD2,TGCGCCAGCAGCCAAGATCTGGGACTAGCGGGAACCCCGCTGCCCCGGGAGCAGTTCTTC,CASSQDLGLAGTPLPREQFF
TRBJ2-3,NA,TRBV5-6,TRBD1,TGTGCCAGCAGCTTGGGGCCGGGACAGGGGACAGATACGCAGTATTTT,CASSLGPGQGTDTQYF
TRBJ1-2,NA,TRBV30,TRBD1,TGTGCCTGGAGGGACAGGGGGTACGGCTACACCTTC,CAWRDRGYGYTF
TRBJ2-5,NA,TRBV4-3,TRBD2,TGCGCCAGCAGCCAAGATCGGGCGGGAGGGGGAGAGACCCAGTACTTC,CASSQDRAGGGETQYF
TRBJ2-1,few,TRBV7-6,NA,TGTGCCAGCAGCCCCACGGAGAGCAATGAGCAGTTCTTC,CASSPTESNEQFF
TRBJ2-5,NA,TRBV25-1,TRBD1,TGTGCCAGCAGTGAGAGGGTGACAGGGGGGGAGACCCAGTACTTC,CASSERVTGGETQYF
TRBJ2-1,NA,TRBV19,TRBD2,TGTGCCAGTAGTAAGACTAGCGGGAGGGCCACAGGAAATGAGCAGTTCTTC,CASSKTSGRATGNEQFF
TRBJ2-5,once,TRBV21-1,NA,TGTGCCAGCAGAGCCGGGGGCCAAGAGACCCAGTACTTC,CASRAGGQETQYF
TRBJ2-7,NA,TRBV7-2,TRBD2,TGTGCCAGCAGCCCCACTGGCGGGAGGATGACCTACGAGCAGTACTTC,CASSPTGGRMTYEQYF
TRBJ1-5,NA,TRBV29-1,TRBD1,TGCAGCGTCGCTGGACAGGGAAACCAGCCCCAGCATTTT,CSVAGQGNQPQHF
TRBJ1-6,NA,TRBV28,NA,TGTGCCAGCAGTCTTACAGGAAGAAATTCACCCCTCCACTTT,CASSLTGRNSPLHF
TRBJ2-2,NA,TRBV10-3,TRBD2,TGTGCCATCAGCCCTAAGCGGGGGGGCTGGAGCGGGGAGCTGTTTTTT,CAISPKRGGWSGELFF
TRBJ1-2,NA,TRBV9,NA,TGTGCCAGCAGCGTAGACAGGGCCTATGGCTACACCTTC,CASSVDRAYGYTF
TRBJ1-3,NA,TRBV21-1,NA,TGTGCCAGCAGCAAAGATACTATAACGGACAGCTCTGGAAACACCATATATTTT,CASSKDTITDSSGNTIYF
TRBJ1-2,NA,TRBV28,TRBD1,TGTGCCATTTTTTCGACAGGGATTGGAGCTATGGGGGGCTACACCTTC,CAIFSTGIGAMGGYTF
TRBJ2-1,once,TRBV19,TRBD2,TGTGCCAGTAGTATTGAAGAGCGGGGGAACAATGAGCAGTTCTTC,CASSIEERGNNEQFF
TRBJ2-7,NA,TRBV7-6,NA,TGTGCCAGCAGCTTAGGGTCCAGGGTGGAATACGAGCAGTACTTC,CASSLGSRVEYEQYF
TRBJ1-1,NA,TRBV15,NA,TGTGCCACCAGCAGGGGTGGGGAGATGAACACTGAAGCTTTCTTT,CATSRGGEMNTEAFF
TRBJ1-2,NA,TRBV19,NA,TGTGCCAGTAGTATACCAGGGTATGGCTACACCTTC,CASSIPGYGYTF
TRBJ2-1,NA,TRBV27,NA,TGTGCCAGCAGTTTATTGCGGGAAACCTACAATGAGCAGTTCTTC,CASSLLRETYNEQFF
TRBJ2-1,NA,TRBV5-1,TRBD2,TGCGCCAGCAGCTCGGGACTAGCCTACCTCTACAATGAGCAGTTCTTC,CASSSGLAYLYNEQFF
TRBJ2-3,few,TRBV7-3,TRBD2,TGTGCCAGCAGCCCGGGACTAGCTCCAGATACGCAGTATTTT,CASSPGLAPDTQYF
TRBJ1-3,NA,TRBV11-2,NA,TGTGCCAGCAGCCATGTCCGGTTTGGAAACACCATATATTTT,CASSHVRFGNTIYF
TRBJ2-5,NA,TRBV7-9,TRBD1,TGTGCCAGCAGCGCAGGACAGGGGGCTAAAGAGACCCAGTACTTC,CASSAGQGAKETQYF
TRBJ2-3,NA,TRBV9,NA,TGTGCCAGCAGCCCTCGGTCGTCTAGAGGAGATACGCAGTATTTT,CASSPRSSRGDTQYF
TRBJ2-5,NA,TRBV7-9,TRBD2,TGTGCCAGCAGCTTAGCGCGGGGGGGCCGGGAGACCCAGTACTTC,CASSLARGGRETQYF
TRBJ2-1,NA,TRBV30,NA,TGTGCCTGGAGTAAGGGGGGGGCATACAATGAGCAGTTCTTC,CAWSKGGAYNEQFF
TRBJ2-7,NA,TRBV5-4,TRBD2,TGTGCCAGCACCCTGGACGGGGGGGCCTACGAGCAGTACTTC,CASTLDGGAYEQYF
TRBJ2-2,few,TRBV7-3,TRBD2,TGTGCCAGCAGCTTGGGCGGGGGGGGCACCGGGGAGCTGTTTTTT,CASSLGGGGTGELFF